This T cell receptor (beta chain) was identified in a study of early T cells in non-severe SARS-CoV-2 infection. Trimming stripped 2 bases from V and 2 bases from J, with 14 bases between. The CDR3 contains 16 residues. Germline V gives CDR1 SGHAT, CDR2 FQNNGV. TCRdb reprocessed the 5' RACE reads with MiXCR, giving one entry per CDR3 protein. Of about 42,000 distinct CDR3 sequences detected, about 5.9% appear once; the ten largest clones hold around 7.7%. This clonotype has at least ten counts. This sequence was found in an adult who was a healthcare worker with PCR-confirmed SARS-CoV-2 infection or an uninfected control (not recorded which). The V call is TRBV11-2, the J call TRBJ2-3; TRBD1 might be the D (5 bases). Source: whole blood, taken at baseline. CDR3 bases: TGTGCCAGCAGCTTACGTGCCAGGACATCCACAGATACGCAGTATTTT. This codes for CASSLRARTSTDTQYF.